This T cell receptor (beta chain) was profiled in a study of shared clonotypes between healthy human individuals. Study-wide findings and caveats: Non-shared clonotypes showed lower generation probabilities than clonotypes common to all four donors. The naive CD4 repertoires of a few donors were compared, and roughly 5% of clonotypes were shared.

As regards this clone: Its antigen is not known.

Splitting of each subset's genomic DNA was done evenly across several immunoSEQ plates. The assay was immunoSEQ multiplex PCR, and TCRdb's table has in-frame clones only and misses some. The sample lists 2 million to 3 million clones, approximately 94% seen once, with more than 0.35% in the top ten. With 0 bases clipped from V and 0 bases from J, the junction kept 8 bases outside the gene matches. This CDR3 spans 19 amino acids. CDR1 and CDR2 from the germline V gene are SGHDN and FVKESK. The donors were adults (healthy and HIV-negative) with no recent acute infections or vaccinations. This chain uses TRBV14 with TRBJ2-1; 10 positions match TRBD2. The sequence was obtained from a man aged 18 to 30 in good health. Some clones in this sample may be carry-over from other donors' samples. Sequencing input: naive CD4+ T cells from PBMCs. The subset was: CD45RA+ positively selected. In nucleotides, the CDR3 is TGTGCCAGCAGCCAAGATGCCGGGACTAGCGCGAGCTCCTACAATGAGCAGTTCTTC. The encoded protein is CASSQDAGTSASSYNEQFF.